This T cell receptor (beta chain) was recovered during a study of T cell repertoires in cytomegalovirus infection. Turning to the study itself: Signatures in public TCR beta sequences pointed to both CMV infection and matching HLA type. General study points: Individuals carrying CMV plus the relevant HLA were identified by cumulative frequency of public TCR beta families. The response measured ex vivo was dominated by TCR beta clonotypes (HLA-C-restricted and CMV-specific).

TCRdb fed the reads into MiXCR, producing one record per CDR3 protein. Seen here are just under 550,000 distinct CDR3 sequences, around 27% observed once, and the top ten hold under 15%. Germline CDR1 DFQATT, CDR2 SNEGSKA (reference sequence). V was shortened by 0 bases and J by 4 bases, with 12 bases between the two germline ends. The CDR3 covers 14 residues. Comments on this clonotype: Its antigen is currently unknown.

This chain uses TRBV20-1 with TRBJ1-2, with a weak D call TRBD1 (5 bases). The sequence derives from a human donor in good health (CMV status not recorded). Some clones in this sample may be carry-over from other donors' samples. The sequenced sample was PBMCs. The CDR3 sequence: CSARDGGLPYGYTF. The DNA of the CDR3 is TGCAGTGCTAGAGATGGGGGACTGCCCTATGGCTACACCTTC.